Each of the 2 T cell receptor beta chains below was sequenced from the same sample in a study of regulatory T cells in long-lasting Graves disease (dated by TCRdb to the early 2020s). The sample's time point label is to be understood as: newly diagnosed GD, antithyroid drugs for less than 3 months. For both TCR sequencing and RNA sequencing, RNA was extracted from PBMCs using TRIzol. The library was produced with multiplex PCR. Sequencing relied on an Illumina HiSeq 4000. TCR beta libraries were built with iRepertoire HTBI primers and Arm-PCR amplification of CDR3 regions. TCRdb reprocessing: public reads trimmed at Q25 with fastp, clones called with MiXCR, in-frame beta chains kept. Rows are unified per CDR3 protein, each entry keeping the most common DNA and genes. This sample holds about half a million distinct CDR3 sequences; 9.5% to 15% were observed only once. The ten largest clones add up to 8.9% of the sample.

This sample was also put to use in a study of T cells in Graves' hyperthyroidism and ophthalmopathy.

The material was peripheral blood mononuclear cells (PBMCs), obtained at new diagnosis, from a patient treated with antithyroid drugs. The receptors shown here come from a woman aged 30 to 39 with Graves disease. Donor details come from another sample of the same person, matched by shared clones.

V gene TRBV5-1 combines with J gene TRBJ1-1; 7 positions agree with TRBD1. CDR1 is SGHRS, CDR2 YFSETQ, per germline. CDR3 size: 14 residues. Unmatched junction bases numbered 7, after V lost 6 bases and J lost 2 bases. The CDR3 loop is CASTRDRLNTEAFF. In nucleotides, the CDR3 is TGCGCCAGCACCAGGGACAGATTAAACACTGAAGCTTTCTTT.

This clonotype was found many times. The V and J genes are TRBV29-1 and TRBJ1-1, with D possibly matching TRBD1 (5 bases). Germline V gives CDR1 SQVTM, CDR2 ANQGSEA. This CDR3 is built from 12 residues. Trimming removed 7 bases at V and 3 bases at J, with 12 bases between. The CDR3 sequence: CSALRGDTEAFF. The DNA of the CDR3 is TGCAGCGCTCTACGAGGGGACACTGAAGCTTTCTTT.